These 11 T cell receptor beta chains share one sample of origin, sequenced in a study of blood T cell repertoires in COVID-19. Clones were read by immunoSEQ multiplex PCR, and TCRdb kept only the in-frame ones, dropping some. The repertoire includes 45,000 to 65,000 clones, around 81% of them detected once, and 5.5% to 7.5% sits in the top ten. The sample consisted of peripheral blood. The receptors shown here come from a man between 65 and 85 years old with active COVID-19.

The chain has TRBV4-3 and TRBJ2-7; possible D gene TRBD2, 6 bases. The CDR3 has 15 residues. V lost 0 bases and J 7 bases, leaving 16 bases between the germline ends. The V gene's germline CDR1 is LGHNA and CDR2 YSLEER. CDR3 in amino acids: CASSQDLRRAGEQYF. CDR3 DNA: TGCGCCAGCAGCCAAGATCTAAGGCGGGCGGGGGAGCAGTACTTC.

V gene TRBV6-2 or TRBV6-3 combines with J gene TRBJ1-1, with 9 nucleotides matching TRBD1. The CDR3 runs to 19 residues. Germline values: CDR1 MNHEY, CDR2 SVGEGT. Germline trimming cut 5 bases from V and 1 base from J; bases unmatched to any gene: 17. In DNA, the CDR3 is TGTGCCAGCAGTCAATTTATAGGACAGGGGAGTGCGTCGAACACTGAAGCTTTCTTT. This translates into CASSQFIGQGSASNTEAFF.

This chain joins TRBV15 and TRBJ2-6; the D gene is possibly TRBD1 (6 bases). Germline CDR1 reads LNHNV; CDR2 reads YYDKDF (reference sequence). V lost 0 bases and J lost 0, with 12 bases in between. This CDR3 is 18 amino acids long. The CDR3 bases are TGTGCCACCAGCAGAGACTATACAGGGCCCTCTGGGGCCAACGTCCTGACTTTC. It codes for CATSRDYTGPSGANVLTF.

This clone has just one count. The chain has TRBV5-6 and TRBJ1-2; D gene ambiguous. The V end lost 4 bases, the J end lost 3 bases, and 13 bases lay between the germline ends. The CDR3 extends over 14 amino acids. Per the germline V gene, CDR1 is SGHDT and CDR2 is YYEEEE. The CDR3 protein is CASSPWERHYGYTF. The CDR3 DNA is TGTGCCAGCAGCCCGTGGGAGCGCCACTATGGCTACACCTTC.

This chain connects TRBV5-4 to TRBJ1-2, with 7 bases matching TRBD1. CDR3 length equals 16 residues. Germline lookup yields CDR1 SGHNT and CDR2 YYREEE (reference sequence). With 0 bases clipped from V and 2 bases from J, the junction kept 7 bases outside the gene matches. CDR3 DNA: TGTGCCAGCAGCTTGGGGAGGGGGCGATCCAACTATGGCTACACCTTC. Its protein is CASSLGRGRSNYGYTF.

V usage is TRBV10-2 and J usage is TRBJ2-7; 7 nucleotides line up with TRBD2. This CDR3 contains 10 residues. Per the germline V gene, CDR1 is WSHSY and CDR2 is SAAADI. Trimming removed 10 bases from V and 7 bases from J; junction bases left unmatched: 4. The CDR3 DNA is TGCGCCACCGGGGGGATGGAGCAGTACTTC. Its protein product is CATGGMEQYF.

The chain is built from TRBV3-1 (or the pseudogene TRBV3-2) and TRBJ2-4, with TRBD2 matching 10 bases. Trimming removed 3 bases from V and 6 bases from J; junction bases left unmatched: 8. CDR3 length equals 16 residues. CDR1 is LGHDT, CDR2 YNNKEL, per germline (reference sequence). The CDR3 bases are TGTGCCAGCAGCCACGACTTAGCGGGGGGTAGAAACATTCAGTACTTC. This codes for CASSHDLAGGRNIQYF.

V usage is TRBV27 and J usage is TRBJ2-7; 8 bases line up with TRBD1. The junction had 10 bases not matched to a gene; V was cut back by 5 bases and J by 4 bases. This CDR3 has 15 residues. CDR1 is MNHEY and CDR2 is SMNVEV in the germline V gene (reference sequence). The CDR3 DNA reads as TGTGCCAGCAGTCCTCGGGCAGGGGGCCCATACGAGCAGTACTTC. It codes for CASSPRAGGPYEQYF.

This chain joins TRBV19 and TRBJ2-2; TRBD2 matches at 7 bases. Losses at the gene ends were 8 bases for V and 3 bases for J; bases not matched to a gene: 12. Germline V gene lookup returns CDR1 LNHDA and CDR2 SQIVND (reference sequence). The CDR3 is made up of 16 amino acids. The CDR3 loop reads CASLTQGGGHTGELFF. The DNA for the CDR3 is TGTGCCAGTTTAACTCAGGGCGGGGGACACACCGGGGAGCTGTTTTTT.

The chain combines TRBV10-3 with TRBJ2-5; no reliable D call. Trimming cost V 8 bases and J 4 bases, with 5 bases left between them. The germline CDR1 and CDR2 sequences are ENHRY and SYGVKD. There are 10 residues in the CDR3. CDR3 amino acids: CAIGRETQYF. The CDR3 coding sequence is TGTGCCATCGGGCGAGAGACCCAGTACTTC.

Of note for this clone: Its ends do not fully match the called genes, so a read error is possible. The rearrangement uses TRBV30 and TRBJ1-1; unclear D gene. The germline V gene encodes CDR1 GTSNPN and CDR2 SVGIG (reference sequence). This CDR3 contains 13 residues. The CDR3 reads CAQVRQEVSETFF. The CDR3 region has the DNA TGTGCCCAAGTCCGGCAGGAGGTATCTGAAACTTTCTTT.